This TCR beta chain emerged from a study of cytomegalovirus exposure and HLA in healthy donors. Germline V gives CDR1 MGHRA, CDR2 YSYEKL. This CDR3 is 15 amino acids long. V lost 0 bases, J lost 1 base, and 10 bases lay in between. Sequenced by immunoSEQ multiplex PCR; TCRdb stores in-frame clones only, minus some. The sample includes fewer than 250,000 clones, 86% of them seen just once. The chain couples TRBV4-1 to TRBJ2-7; the D gene is possibly TRBD2 (5 bases). This receptor was taken from a woman between 18 and 29 years old in good health and CMV-seronegative. The specimen was PBMCs. The DNA for the CDR3 is TGCGCCAGCAGCCAAGATACGGGGAAATCCTACGAGCAGTACTTC. It yields the protein CASSQDTGKSYEQYF.